These T cell receptor beta chains were read from a single sample in a study of T cells in Graves' hyperthyroidism and ophthalmopathy. A single record per CDR3 protein comes from TCRdb applying MiXCR to the multiplex PCR reads. The sample holds some 270,000 distinct CDR3 sequences, approximately 25% seen once. The specimen was blood. All receptors derive from a woman between 40 and 55 years old with Graves' ophthalmopathy. Both conserved end residues are trimmed from each CDR3. Expanded clones are given a class, and other clones once, few, many or no size at all.

many	TRBV6-1	ASSLTGAGANVLT
.	TRBV6-5	ASSYKQDRAGSTEAF
many	TRBV2	ASSLGDDYGYT
many	TRBV28	ASSLRPVQETQY
many	TRBV10-2	ASSEGAWTLSTEAF
few	TRBV24-1	ATSDLVDRGGETQY
.	TRBV6-5	ASSYSNGVGYT
many	TRBV19	ASSIGGRAGDTQY
few	TRBV6-1	ASRSGTANTEAF
many	TRBV29-1	SVGGQGDQPQH
.	TRBV28	ASSVSGEVYEQY
.	TRBV5-1	ASSPGCDFLAKNIQY
many	TRBV27	ASRPLGQGNSYEQY
many	TRBV6-5	ASSPGLKGTEAF
.	TRBV15	ATSRGFGGGVNQPQH
many	TRBV19	ASSIDPLGEQY
.	TRBV6-1	ASSARTGTFYEQY
many	TRBV2	ASSEAERTQTQY
many	TRBV6-1	ASSEGTSDTGELF
few	TRBV20-1	SAAPGTGFGEQY
many	TRBV30	AGHNGNEQY
many	TRBV7-9	ASSLAGTDNQPQH
many	TRBV6-1	ASSESLGDSPLH
.	TRBV27	ASSRDRALAGETQY
many	TRBV15	ATSRDRGIDEQY
once	TRBV28	ASRTGSREQY
once	TRBV7-2	ASSLDQEETQY
many	TRBV27	ASSLFGLDSYEQY
.	TRBV6-2/TRBV6-3	ASSYPDTLETQY
many	TRBV28	ASSLNVPSNEQY
.	TRBV6-1	ASSEGQGATYEQY
many	TRBV5-1	ASSLTGFHEQY
many	TRBV5-1	ASSPQGAQNSPLH
many	TRBV12-3/TRBV12-4	ASTPSGGGARGYT
.	TRBV12-3/TRBV12-4	ASSHETRNQETQY
many	TRBV4-1	ASSPGVVTEAF
many	TRBV5-6	ASSLDRKVYGYT
many	TRBV28	ASSLGRNTEAF
.	TRBV20-1	SARDVMREGTGELF
many	TRBV11-2	ASSPGTGMTEAF
many	TRBV7-2	ASSLDASGTYEQY
many	TRBV3-1	ASSHTDMNTEAF
few	TRBV5-1	ASSSRVAPPGGYT
many	TRBV10-3	AISRDRGLNSPLH
few	TRBV7-8	ASSPKDRGPNQPQH
.	TRBV9	ASSVESGRALYEQY
many	TRBV12-3/TRBV12-4	ASSLTSLNEQY
many	TRBV7-6	ASSLAGGLNTEAF
many	TRBV2	ASSDSDLAYEQY